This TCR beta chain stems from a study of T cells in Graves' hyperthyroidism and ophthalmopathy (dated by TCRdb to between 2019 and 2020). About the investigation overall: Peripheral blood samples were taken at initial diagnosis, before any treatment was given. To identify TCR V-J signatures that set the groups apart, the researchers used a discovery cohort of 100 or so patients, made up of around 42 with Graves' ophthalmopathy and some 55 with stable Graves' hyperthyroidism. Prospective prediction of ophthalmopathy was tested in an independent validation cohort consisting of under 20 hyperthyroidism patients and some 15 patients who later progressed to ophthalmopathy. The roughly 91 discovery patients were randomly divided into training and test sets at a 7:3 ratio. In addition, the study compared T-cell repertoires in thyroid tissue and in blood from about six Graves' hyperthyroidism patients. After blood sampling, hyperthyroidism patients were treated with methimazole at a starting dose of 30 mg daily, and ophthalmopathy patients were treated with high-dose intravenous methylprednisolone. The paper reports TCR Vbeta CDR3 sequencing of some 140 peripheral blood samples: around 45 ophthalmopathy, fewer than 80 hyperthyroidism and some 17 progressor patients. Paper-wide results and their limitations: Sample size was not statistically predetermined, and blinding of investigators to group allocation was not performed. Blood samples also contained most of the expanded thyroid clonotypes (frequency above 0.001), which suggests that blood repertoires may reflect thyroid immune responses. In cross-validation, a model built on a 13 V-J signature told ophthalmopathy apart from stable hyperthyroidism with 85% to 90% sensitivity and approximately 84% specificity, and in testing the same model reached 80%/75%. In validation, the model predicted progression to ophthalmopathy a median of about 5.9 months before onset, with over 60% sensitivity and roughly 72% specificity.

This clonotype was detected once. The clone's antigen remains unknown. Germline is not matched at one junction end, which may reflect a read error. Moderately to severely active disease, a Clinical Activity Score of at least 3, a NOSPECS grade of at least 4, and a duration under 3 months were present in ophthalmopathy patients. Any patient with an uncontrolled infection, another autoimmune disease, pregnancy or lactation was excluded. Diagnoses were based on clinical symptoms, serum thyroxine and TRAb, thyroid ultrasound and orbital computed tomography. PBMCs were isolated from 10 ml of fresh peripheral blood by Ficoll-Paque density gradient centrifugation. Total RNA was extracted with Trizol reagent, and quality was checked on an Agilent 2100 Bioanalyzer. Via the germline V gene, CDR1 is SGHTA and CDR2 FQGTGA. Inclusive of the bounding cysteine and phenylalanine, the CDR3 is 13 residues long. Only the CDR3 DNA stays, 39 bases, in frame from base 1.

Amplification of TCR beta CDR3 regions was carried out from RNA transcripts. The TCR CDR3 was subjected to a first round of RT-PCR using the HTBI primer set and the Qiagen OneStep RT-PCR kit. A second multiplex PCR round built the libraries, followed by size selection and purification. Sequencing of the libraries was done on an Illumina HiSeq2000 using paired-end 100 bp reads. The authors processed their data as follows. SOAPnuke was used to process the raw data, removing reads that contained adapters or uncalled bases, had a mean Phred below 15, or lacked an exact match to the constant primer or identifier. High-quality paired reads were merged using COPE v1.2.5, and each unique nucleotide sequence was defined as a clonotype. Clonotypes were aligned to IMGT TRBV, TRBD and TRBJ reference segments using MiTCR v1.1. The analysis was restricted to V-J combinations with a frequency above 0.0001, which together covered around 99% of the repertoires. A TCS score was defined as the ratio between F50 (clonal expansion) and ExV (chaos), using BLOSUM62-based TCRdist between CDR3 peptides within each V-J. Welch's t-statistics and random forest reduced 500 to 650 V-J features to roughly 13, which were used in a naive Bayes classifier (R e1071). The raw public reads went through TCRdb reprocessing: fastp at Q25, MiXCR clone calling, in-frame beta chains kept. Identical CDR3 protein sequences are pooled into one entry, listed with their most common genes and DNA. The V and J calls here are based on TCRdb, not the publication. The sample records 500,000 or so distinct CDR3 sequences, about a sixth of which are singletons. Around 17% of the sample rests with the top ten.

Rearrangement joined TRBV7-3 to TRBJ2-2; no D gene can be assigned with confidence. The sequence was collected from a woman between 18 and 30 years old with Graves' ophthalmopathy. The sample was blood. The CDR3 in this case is CASSFVGTEELFF. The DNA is TGTGCCAGCAGCTTCGTCGGTACCGAGGAGCTGTTTTTT.